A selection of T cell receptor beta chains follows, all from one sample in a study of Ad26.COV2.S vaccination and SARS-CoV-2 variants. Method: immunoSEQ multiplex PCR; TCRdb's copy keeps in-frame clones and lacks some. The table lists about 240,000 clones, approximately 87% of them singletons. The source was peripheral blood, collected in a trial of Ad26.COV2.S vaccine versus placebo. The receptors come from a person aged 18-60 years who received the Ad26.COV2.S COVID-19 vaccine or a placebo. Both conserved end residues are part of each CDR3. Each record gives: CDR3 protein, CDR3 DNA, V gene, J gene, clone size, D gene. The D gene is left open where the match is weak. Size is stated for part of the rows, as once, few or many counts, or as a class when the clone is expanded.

CDR3: CASSLPHLSSRGTEAFF
DNA: TGTGCCAGCAGCTTACCTCATTTGAGTTCCCGGGGAACTGAAGCTTTCTTT
V: TRBV7-8
J: TRBJ1-1
size: once
D: -

CDR3: CASSLGQPQHF
DNA: TGTGCCAGCAGTTTAGGTCAGCCCCAGCATTTT
V: TRBV12-3/TRBV12-4
J: TRBJ1-5
size: -
D: -

CDR3: CASSTGQGLYEQYF
DNA: TGCGCCAGCAGCACTGGACAGGGCCTCTACGAGCAGTACTTC
V: TRBV5-1
J: TRBJ2-7
size: -
D: TRBD1

CDR3: CASSPPVSNTGELFF
DNA: TGTGCCAGCTCACCACCGGTTTCGAACACCGGGGAGCTGTTTTTT
V: TRBV18
J: TRBJ2-2
size: -
D: -

CDR3: CAWSVVWPFPNEQFF
DNA: TGTGCCTGGAGTGTAGTTTGGCCCTTCCCCAATGAGCAGTTCTTC
V: TRBV30
J: TRBJ2-1
size: -
D: -

CDR3: CSVEGETQYF
DNA: TGCAGCGTTGAAGGGGAGACCCAGTACTTC
V: TRBV29-1
J: TRBJ2-5
size: -
D: -

CDR3: CASSYSGLAGLYEQYF
DNA: TGTGCCAGCAGTTACTCGGGACTAGCGGGGCTCTACGAGCAGTACTTC
V: TRBV6-2/TRBV6-3
J: TRBJ2-7
size: few
D: TRBD2

CDR3: CASRGGVTNEKLFF
DNA: TGTGCCAGCCGCGGCGGGGTAACTAATGAAAAACTGTTTTTT
V: TRBV27
J: TRBJ1-4
size: -
D: -

CDR3: CASSLHPRGPAGETQYF
DNA: TGTGCTAGCAGCTTACACCCTAGGGGACCAGCGGGGGAGACCCAGTACTTC
V: TRBV7-7
J: TRBJ2-5
size: -
D: TRBD2

CDR3: CAIWPGGTVNTEAFF
DNA: TGTGCCATCTGGCCAGGGGGCACCGTGAACACTGAAGCTTTCTTT
V: TRBV10-3
J: TRBJ1-1
size: -
D: TRBD1

CDR3: CASSLSSGSYEQYF
DNA: TGTGCCAGCAGCTTATCTAGCGGGAGCTACGAGCAGTACTTC
V: TRBV11-1
J: TRBJ2-7
size: -
D: TRBD2

CDR3: CASSLSWMGQGIDTQYF
DNA: TGTGCCAGCAGCTTATCGTGGATGGGACAGGGGATAGATACGCAGTATTTT
V: TRBV7-2
J: TRBJ2-3
size: -
D: TRBD1

CDR3: CASSSGTGGADTQYF
DNA: TGTGCCAGCAGCTCCGGGACAGGGGGCGCAGATACGCAGTATTTT
V: TRBV6-5
J: TRBJ2-3
size: -
D: TRBD1

CDR3: CASSYNTGELFF
DNA: TGCGCCAGCAGCTATAACACCGGGGAGCTGTTTTTT
V: TRBV5-1
J: TRBJ2-2
size: -
D: -

CDR3: CASSIDSGINTGELFF
DNA: TGTGCCAGTAGTATAGACTCGGGGATAAACACCGGGGAGCTGTTTTTT
V: TRBV19
J: TRBJ2-2
size: -
D: -

CDR3: CASPSEGARAYNEQFF
DNA: TGTGCCAGTCCCTCGGAAGGTGCCAGGGCCTACAATGAGCAGTTCTTC
V: TRBV25-1
J: TRBJ2-1
size: -
D: -

CDR3: CASILSGGYTF
DNA: TGTGCCAGCATATTATCAGGGGGCTACACCTTC
V: TRBV2
J: TRBJ1-2
size: few
D: -

CDR3: CASSPGQGYYGYTF
DNA: TGTGCCAGCAGCCCGGGACAGGGATACTATGGCTACACCTTC
V: TRBV4-2
J: TRBJ1-2
size: -
D: TRBD1

CDR3: CASSLGGTRQFF
DNA: TGTGCCAGCAGTTTAGGTGGCACTCGGCAGTTCTTC
V: TRBV12-3/TRBV12-4
J: TRBJ2-1
size: -
D: -

CDR3: CASSPIPGDSASLGANVLTF
DNA: TGTGCCAGCAGCCCAATTCCGGGGGACAGTGCTTCTCTTGGGGCCAACGTCCTGACTTTC
V: TRBV4-2
J: TRBJ2-6
size: -
D: -

CDR3: CASTPPGDFTDTQYF
DNA: TGTGCCAGCACCCCCCCAGGGGATTTCACAGATACGCAGTATTTT
V: TRBV6-2/TRBV6-3
J: TRBJ2-3
size: -
D: -

CDR3: CASSPVGGEERGTGELFF
DNA: TGTGCCAGCAGTCCGGTGGGAGGGGAGGAGCGGGGGACCGGGGAGCTGTTTTTT
V: TRBV6-6
J: TRBJ2-2
size: -
D: TRBD2

CDR3: CASSASRGQTFGNTIYF
DNA: TGTGCCAGCAGCGCGAGTAGAGGACAAACGTTCGGAAACACCATATATTTT
V: TRBV7-2
J: TRBJ1-3
size: -
D: -

CDR3: CASRSLAGGRSDTQYF
DNA: TGTGCCAGCAGATCGCTAGCGGGGGGGCGGTCAGATACGCAGTATTTT
V: TRBV7-9
J: TRBJ2-3
size: -
D: TRBD2

CDR3: CASSSAIRNEQFF
DNA: TGTGCCAGCAGCTCGGCGATTAGGAATGAGCAGTTCTTC
V: TRBV7-2
J: TRBJ2-1
size: -
D: -

CDR3: CSARGTNEQFF
DNA: TGCAGTGCTAGGGGCACCAATGAGCAGTTCTTC
V: TRBV20-1
J: TRBJ2-1
size: -
D: -

CDR3: CASSYERERETQYF
DNA: TGTGCCAGCAGTTATGAGCGGGAGAGAGAGACCCAGTACTTC
V: TRBV6-5
J: TRBJ2-5
size: once
D: TRBD2

CDR3: CASSPRAGSGNTIYF
DNA: TGTGCCAGCAGCCCTCGAGCAGGGAGTGGAAACACCATATATTTT
V: TRBV11-1
J: TRBJ1-3
size: -
D: -

CDR3: CASSLSYEQFF
DNA: TGCGCCAGCAGCCTGTCCTATGAGCAGTTCTTC
V: TRBV5-1
J: TRBJ2-1
size: -
D: -

CDR3: CASSQAARGNTEAFF
DNA: TGCGCCAGCAGCCAAGCTGCCCGGGGAAACACTGAAGCTTTCTTT
V: TRBV4-1
J: TRBJ1-1
size: -
D: -

CDR3: CASSQLLGPFVSPVKLFF
DNA: TGTGCCAGCAGTCAATTATTGGGGCCCTTTGTATCGCCGGTAAAACTGTTTTTT
V: TRBV27
J: TRBJ1-4
size: -
D: -

CDR3: CASSLWTSGRIEVETQYF
DNA: TGTGCCAGCAGTTTGTGGACTAGCGGGAGAATCGAGGTAGAGACCCAGTACTTC
V: TRBV28
J: TRBJ2-5
size: once
D: TRBD2

CDR3: CASRPGQGLYYEQYF
DNA: TGTGCCAGCAGACCCGGACAGGGCTTATACTACGAGCAGTACTTC
V: TRBV6-5
J: TRBJ2-7
size: -
D: TRBD1

CDR3: CASSPPRQTHKYTEAFF
DNA: TGTGCCAGCTCACCCCCCAGACAGACTCACAAGTACACTGAAGCTTTCTTT
V: TRBV18
J: TRBJ1-1
size: once
D: -

CDR3: CASRLQVLGSPLHF
DNA: TGTGCCAGTAGACTTCAGGTTCTTGGCTCACCCCTCCACTTT
V: TRBV19
J: TRBJ1-6
size: few
D: -

CDR3: CASSLGHSTNEKLFF
DNA: TGCGCCAGCAGCTTGGGCCACTCAACTAATGAAAAACTGTTTTTT
V: TRBV5-1
J: TRBJ1-4
size: -
D: -

CDR3: CATSRDPPGTAATGELFF
DNA: TGTGCCACCAGCAGAGATCCCCCGGGGACAGCGGCTACCGGGGAGCTGTTTTTT
V: TRBV15
J: TRBJ2-2
size: -
D: TRBD1

CDR3: CASSEWGTGNNSPLHF
DNA: TGTGCCAGCAGTGAATGGGGGACAGGGAATAATTCACCCCTCCACTTT
V: TRBV25-1
J: TRBJ1-6
size: -
D: TRBD1

CDR3: CASSWTSGTYEQYF
DNA: TGCGCCAGCAGCTGGACTAGCGGAACCTACGAGCAGTACTTC
V: TRBV5-1
J: TRBJ2-7
size: -
D: TRBD2

CDR3: CASSLDLGTDTQYF
DNA: TGCGCCAGCAGCTTGGATCTAGGGACAGATACGCAGTATTTT
V: TRBV5-1
J: TRBJ2-3
size: -
D: -

CDR3: CASSSLEGTEAFF
DNA: TGTGCCAGCAGTTCACTCGAAGGCACTGAAGCTTTCTTT
V: TRBV6-6
J: TRBJ1-1
size: -
D: -

CDR3: CASSFRVEGYGYTF
DNA: TGTGCCAGCAGCTTCAGGGTGGAAGGCTATGGCTACACCTTC
V: TRBV11-2
J: TRBJ1-2
size: -
D: -

CDR3: CASSPTGSRGEKLFF
DNA: TGTGCCAGCTCACCAACGGGGTCTAGGGGCGAAAAACTGTTTTTT
V: TRBV18
J: TRBJ1-4
size: -
D: -

CDR3: CASRSRAPNEQFF
DNA: TGTGCCAGCAGATCGCGGGCCCCCAATGAGCAGTTCTTC
V: TRBV6-6
J: TRBJ2-1
size: -
D: -

CDR3: CASSQDRTGWGGYTF
DNA: TGCGCCAGCAGCCAAGATCGTACAGGGTGGGGTGGCTACACCTTC
V: TRBV4-1
J: TRBJ1-2
size: -
D: -

CDR3: CASSTQGTTGELFF
DNA: TGTGCCAGTAGTACCCAGGGGACCACCGGGGAGCTGTTTTTT
V: TRBV19
J: TRBJ2-2
size: -
D: -

CDR3: CSVEDRGGASNYGYTF
DNA: TGCAGCGTTGAAGATCGGGGAGGGGCGTCTAACTATGGCTACACCTTC
V: TRBV29-1
J: TRBJ1-2
size: -
D: -

CDR3: CASSPGGIREHF
DNA: TGTGCCAGCAGCCCCGGAGGGATTCGAGAGCATTTT
V: TRBV5-5
J: TRBJ1-5
size: -
D: -